This TCR beta chain was documented in a study of HIV-infected patients and healthy controls (dated by TCRdb to 2013 to 2016). Turning to the overall study: CD4 counts were modestly but significantly increased in most of the 16 patients after three months of therapy, but they remained below normal ranges. The study asked whether deep sequencing of the TCR repertoire from small blood samples of HIV patients could detect immune perturbation and reconstitution. No consistent shift in CD8 counts was seen during early therapy, whereas a slight rise was seen in the CD4:CD8 ratio. Overall T-cell lymphocytopenia was not observed in the patients, and no significant difference from controls was found in total CDR3 counts per chain. An undetectable viral load was attained by 11 of 16 patients by the second bleed and by all patients after a further year of therapy. General conclusions and limits of the study: Oligoclonality may be reflected in the significantly higher mean Gini indices of HIV-infected repertoires compared with controls. More CDR3s were shared between individuals among healthy controls than among HIV+ patients, as measured by Jaccard index and by the count of highly shared sequences. The therapy captured by the treated samples lasted only approximately 14 weeks, arguably too short a period to observe immune reconstitution given low adult thymic output. Sequencing depth was restricted by the use of whole blood, which also prevented the dynamics of distinct T-cell subpopulations from being separated. In HIV-infected patients, the apparent post-therapy recovery of the Gini index was not replicated in size-matched repertoire data. Roughly threefold more distinct CDR3s and higher Shannon diversity were observed in healthy control repertoires than in untreated HIV+ repertoires. In the samples, alpha-beta chain pairing was left undetermined. The study did not determine donor HLA types. The study cohorts differed slightly in age and sex profile, but those differences did not account for the observed differences in diversity. Comparisons were complicated by unequal numbers of distinct sequences between patients and controls, and rare events from HIV-infected data were overweighted by size-matching. Significantly different mean usage between HIV-infected patients and controls was observed for eight alpha and eight beta V genes. Most CMV-associated CDR3s became more frequent during therapy, although their change was not significant, whereas HIV-associated CDR3s showed a significant decrease in frequency. Alpha-chain CDR3s from MAIT cells appeared at high frequency in healthy controls but were severely depleted in HIV+ repertoires. Processing included only sixteen HIV-infected individuals, and this was regarded by the authors as a major limit on how widely the findings apply.

Using SuperScript III with primers targeting the alpha and beta constant regions, around 550 ng of RNA was reverse transcribed. Alpha and beta chain libraries were generated separately via chain-specific third strand synthesis with multiplexing indices. To avoid primer bias, the protocol used one single primer pair to amplify every rearrangement within a chain, and the protocol also attached molecular barcodes to each cDNA molecule. Purified cDNA was joined by T4 RNA Ligase 1 to a 5' RACE adapter carrying a random hexamer and the SP2 sequencing primer site. The authors primed second strand synthesis from the SP2 site with Phusion polymerase and used slow temperature ramps to favor optimal annealing. Joined together, two random hexamer sequences that had both been added before amplification formed the 12-nucleotide barcode of each molecule. An amplification PCR of 23 cycles with P5s and P7 primers came after a short first PCR that had added P5 and P7 adapter elements plus a second index. Libraries received about 25 PCR cycles in total, were quantified on a Qubit, sized on a Bioanalyzer, and diluted to roughly 4 nM. The normalized libraries were sequenced on an Illumina MiSeq using 2 x 250 paired-end kits. Reverse transcription reactions underwent purification over MinElute columns, with elution into roughly 9.8 ul Tris-Cl. A 1:1 ratio of AMPure XP beads was used to clean the adapter ligations after they had run for about 21 hours at 16 degrees C. The paper's processing steps were these. A modified Decombinator that output V, J, insert and barcode information was used to process the demultiplexed FASTQ files. Any sequence that shared a barcode yet differed from the dominant sequence was discarded as an error, and the number of original cDNA molecules was estimated by counting barcodes clustered at Levenshtein distance 3. For downstream analyses, the R packages ineq, vegan, igraph and RCytoscape were used, along with IMGT nomenclature and CDR3 definitions. V gene usage was calculated across distinct sequences, with every TCR tallied a single time to avoid skew from clonal expansion. Unique CDR3 amino acid sequences within a donor were connected in similarity networks whenever two sequences differed by a single Levenshtein edit. In the repertoires, a search was made for a compiled set of published HIV-specific CDR3s (roughly 92 alpha, several hundred beta) and CMV-specific CDR3s (around 13 alpha, approximately 250 beta). It was shown by random subsampling to size-matched repertoires that the decreased diversity of patients was not caused by their lower sequence numbers. TCRdb itself trimmed the public reads at Q25 with fastp, ran MiXCR and retained productive beta chains. Every entry covers one CDR3 protein and lists the most common genes and DNA from its rows. These V and J calls are TCRdb output, not the study's own analysis. This sample gives around 4,900 distinct CDR3 sequences in total; 5.5% of them show up just once. Of the sample, around a third is held by the ten largest clones.

The germline V gene encodes CDR1 SGHVS and CDR2 FQNEAQ. At the junction V is shortened by 3 bases and J by 1 base; bases outside the gene matches: 10. Spanning cysteine to phenylalanine, the CDR3 consists of 17 amino acids. The kept DNA is CDR3 alone, 51 bases in frame from the first base. Follow-up blood from HIV-infected patients was collected roughly three months, about 14 weeks, after antiretroviral therapy began. Whole blood was used without cell fractionation, so all unsorted peripheral T cells were reflected in the repertoire. For RNA extraction, about 2.7 ml of peripheral blood was collected into Tempus tubes. Patients were deemed ineligible for enrollment if they had febrile or AIDS-related illness, tumors, hepatitis B or C coinfection, immunomodulatory therapy, recent vaccination or treatment interruptions. The TURBO-DNase kit was used to remove leftover genomic DNA, and GLOBINclear was used to deplete globin mRNA.

By sample share, this clonotype is medium-sized (0.01 to 0.1%). Its antigen is not yet known. Base qualities are missing; no much larger clone stands one base away. The chain joins TRBV7-8 to TRBJ2-5, and 8 junction bases match TRBD2. This TCR was recovered from an adult with HIV infection. The specimen comprised blood, sampled during antiretroviral therapy. The CDR3 here reads CASSFVAAGVRQETQYF. The nucleotide sequence is given as TGTGCCAGCAGCTTCGTAGCAGCGGGAGTACGCCAAGAGACCCAGTACTTC. The variable domain in full, with residues beyond the CDR3 obtained from the reference TRBV7-8 and TRBJ2-5 genes, is GAGVSQSPRYKVAKRGQDVALRCDPISGHVSLFWYQQALGQGPEFLTYFQNEAQLDKSGLPSDRFFAERPEGSVSTLKIQRTQQEDSAVYLCASSFVAAGVRQETQYFGPGTRLLVL.